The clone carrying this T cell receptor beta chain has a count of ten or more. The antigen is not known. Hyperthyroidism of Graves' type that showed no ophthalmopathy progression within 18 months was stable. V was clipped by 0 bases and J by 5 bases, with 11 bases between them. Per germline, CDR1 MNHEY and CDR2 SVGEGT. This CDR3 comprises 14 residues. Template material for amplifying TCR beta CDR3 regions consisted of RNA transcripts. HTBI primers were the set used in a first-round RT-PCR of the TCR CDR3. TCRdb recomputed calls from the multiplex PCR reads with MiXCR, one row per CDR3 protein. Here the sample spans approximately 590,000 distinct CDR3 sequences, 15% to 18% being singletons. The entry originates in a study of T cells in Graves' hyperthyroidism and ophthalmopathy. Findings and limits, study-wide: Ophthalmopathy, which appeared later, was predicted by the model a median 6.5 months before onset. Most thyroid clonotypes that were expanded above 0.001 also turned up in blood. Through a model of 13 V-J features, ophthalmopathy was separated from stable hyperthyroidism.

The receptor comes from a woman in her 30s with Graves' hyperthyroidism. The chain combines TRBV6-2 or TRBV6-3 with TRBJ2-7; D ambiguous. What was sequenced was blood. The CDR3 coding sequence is TGTGCCAGCAGTTACTCGATGGGTAGTAACGAGCAGTACTTC. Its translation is CASSYSMGSNEQYF.